One and the same sample provided the 24 T cell receptor beta chains below, sequenced in a study of blood T cells in healthy people across ages. Alongside a J-beta primer mix, a sample-barcoded 5' primer served in a second PCR lasting roughly 6 to 11 cycles. TCRdb ran MiXCR on the 5' RACE reads and lists one entry per CDR3 protein. The sample consists of hundreds of thousands of distinct CDR3 sequences, around 42% of them appearing once. Sequencing input: blood. These receptors all stem from a man aged 55 to 70 in good health.

The chain couples TRBV25-1 to TRBJ2-1; D perhaps matches TRBD2 (6 bases). CDR3 length: 16 amino acids. From germline, CDR1 is MGHDK and CDR2 SYGVNS. Trimming pared 4 bases from V and 4 bases from J, leaving 17 bases between. The CDR3 nucleotides are TGTGCCAGCAGTGCGGACGGGCAGGGACTGTACAATGAGCAGTTCTTC. It specifies CASSADGQGLYNEQFF.

V usage is TRBV30 and J usage is TRBJ2-7; tentative D call: TRBD1 (6 bases). The CDR3 runs 14 residues. Germline-derived CDR1 and CDR2 are GTSNPN and SVGIG (reference sequence). V gave up 3 bases and J gave up 2 bases, with 14 bases separating them. The DNA for the CDR3 is TGTGCCTGGAGATTAGACAGGCCCCCCTACGAGCAGTACTTC. Translation: CAWRLDRPPYEQYF.

About this clonotype itself: Compared with germline, one end of the junction differs, possibly owing to a read error. This chain connects TRBV3-1 to TRBJ2-7; 7 nucleotides agree with TRBD1. This CDR3 is built from 19 residues. Germline V gene sequence: CDR1 LGHDT, CDR2 YNNKEL (reference sequence). CDR3 in DNA: TGTGCCAGCAGCCAAGATAGGGGGCGAACGGGCCTCCGCTCCTTCGAGCAGTACTTC. The encoded protein is CASSQDRGRTGLRSFEQYF.

Only a few counts were recorded for this clonotype. The chain employs TRBV6-6 and TRBJ2-1; D tentatively fits TRBD1 or TRBD2 (5 bases each). CDR1 MNHNY and CDR2 SVGAGI come from the germline V gene (reference sequence). V lost 5 bases and J lost 6, with 17 bases in between. This CDR3 is built from 15 residues. CDR3 protein: CASSPPGQVINEQFF. The CDR3 bases are TGTGCCAGCAGTCCGCCGGGGCAGGTAATCAATGAGCAGTTCTTC.

This clonotype was counted a few times. The rearrangement joins TRBV6-2 or TRBV6-3 to TRBJ1-2, with D possibly TRBD1 on 5 matching bases. Germline CDR1 MNHEY, CDR2 SVGEGT. This CDR3 has 13 amino acids. V was shortened by 5 bases and J by 7 bases, with 14 bases between the two germline ends. DNA for the CDR3: TGTGCCAGCAGTACGACAGCGAGTGGTGGCTACACCTTC. Its protein is CASSTTASGGYTF.

The chain uses TRBV28 and TRBJ2-7; D is possibly TRBD1 (5 bases). The CDR3 is 14 amino acids. CDR1 and CDR2 from the germline V gene are MDHEN and SYDVKM. Trimming removed 6 bases from V and 7 bases from J, with 19 bases in between. The CDR3: CASSPPGAHNEQYF. As DNA, the CDR3 is TGTGCCAGCAGCCCTCCTGGGGCCCACAATGAGCAGTACTTC.

This clonotype was picked up one time. The chain carries TRBV6-2 or TRBV6-3 and TRBJ1-1; D is unresolved. CDR1 is MNHEY, CDR2 SVGEGT, per germline. V shed 0 bases and J shed 6 bases, with 5 bases lying between them. This CDR3 comprises 12 residues. CDR3 protein: CASSYSVAEAFF. The DNA for the CDR3 is TGTGCCAGCAGTTACTCTGTTGCTGAAGCTTTCTTT.

The chain links TRBV11-2 to TRBJ1-2; D not resolved. The V and J ends lost 0 bases and 1 base respectively, with 6 bases between them. CDR3 length: 14 residues. CDR1 SGHAT and CDR2 FQNNGV come from the germline V gene. The CDR3 reads CASSLEVFNYGYTF. In DNA form, the CDR3 reads TGTGCCAGCAGCTTAGAGGTCTTTAACTATGGCTACACCTTC.

The genes are TRBV5-1 and TRBJ1-1, with 11 bases lining up with TRBD1. Trimming took 7 bases from V and 0 from J; bases not matched to a gene: 11. There are 17 residues in the CDR3. Germline CDR1 and CDR2: SGHRS and YFSETQ. The CDR3 nucleotides are TGCGCCAGCGGCCTCGGACAGGGGGCTAATTTGAACACTGAAGCTTTCTTT. This translates into CASGLGQGANLNTEAFF.

This chain links TRBV15 with TRBJ1-6; D remains unclear. In germline, CDR1 is LNHNV, CDR2 YYDKDF (reference sequence). The CDR3 has 14 residues. V was pared by 0 bases and J by 10 bases, with 10 bases between. The CDR3 loop is CATSRDPFESPLHF. The CDR3, as DNA: TGTGCCACCAGCAGAGATCCGTTTGAATCACCCCTCCACTTT.

This clonotype appeared a few times. The chain has TRBV15 and TRBJ2-7, with D uncertain. The V end was cut by 1 base, the J end by 0 bases, with 7 bases between. Germline V gene data show CDR1 as LNHNV and CDR2 as YYDKDF (reference sequence). This CDR3 has 14 residues. In DNA form, the CDR3 reads TGTGCCACCAGCAGAGGGGTCGACTCCTACGAGCAGTACTTC. It codes for CATSRGVDSYEQYF.

The V call is TRBV10-3, the J call TRBJ1-5; TRBD1 agrees at 8 bases. The CDR3 is 14 residues long. Germline V gene sequence: CDR1 ENHRY, CDR2 SYGVKD. With V trimmed by 7 bases and J by 2 bases, 4 bases remained unmatched. CDR3 nucleotide sequence: TGTGCCATCAAACAGGGGGAGGGCAATCAGCCCCAGCATTTT. It is translated as CAIKQGEGNQPQHF.

The CDR3 DNA follows: TGTGCCAGCGGATATCTATACAATGAGCAGTTCTTC. This sequence encodes CASGYLYNEQFF. The chain links TRBV11-2 to TRBJ2-1, with no clear D. Trimming pared 8 bases from V and 4 bases from J, leaving 9 bases between. The CDR3 totals 12 residues. CDR1 and CDR2 (germline): SGHAT, FQNNGV.

The chain employs TRBV27 and TRBJ1-1; no clear D gene. V was cut by 5 bases and J by 0 bases, with 13 bases left in between. The CDR3 spans 15 residues. Germline CDR1 MNHEY, CDR2 SMNVEV (reference sequence). CDR3 loop: CASSDVQSLNTEAFF. CDR3 nucleotide sequence: TGTGCCAGCAGTGACGTGCAGTCCCTGAACACTGAAGCTTTCTTT.

The chain carries TRBV7-2 and TRBJ2-3; no reliable D call. Germline V gene lookup returns CDR1 SGHTA and CDR2 FQGNSA. The V end was cut by 2 bases, the J end by 9 bases, with 15 bases between. The CDR3 contains 14 residues. CDR3 coding DNA: TGTGCCAGCAGCTTAAGGCGCCAGCCTCAGACGCAGTATTTT. It specifies CASSLRRQPQTQYF.

The chain combines TRBV7-2 with TRBJ2-2; D may be TRBD2 (6 bases). Germline lookup yields CDR1 SGHTA and CDR2 FQGNSA. V dropped 3 bases and J dropped 7 bases, with 12 bases sitting between them. This CDR3 is built from 14 residues. The CDR3 spells CASSFNRGNGELFF. The CDR3 DNA is TGTGCCAGCAGCTTCAACCGGGGGAACGGGGAGCTGTTTTTT.

The V call is TRBV20-1, the J call TRBJ1-4; no clear D gene. V lost 3 bases and J lost 8, with 10 bases in between. Per germline, CDR1 DFQATT and CDR2 SNEGSKA (reference sequence). This CDR3 contains 12 residues. The CDR3 DNA reads TGCAGTGCTAGCCCCGTCCGGGAAAAACTGTTTTTT. Amino acids: CSASPVREKLFF.

The sample holds one count of this clonotype. The gene calls are TRBV6-5 and TRBJ1-4; TRBD1 agrees at 7 bases. The CDR3 runs 15 residues. V lost 0 bases and J lost 5; bases outside the gene matches: 3. Germline V gene sequence: CDR1 MNHEY, CDR2 SVGAGI. The CDR3 spells CASSYSQGYNEKLFF. The CDR3, as DNA: TGTGCCAGCAGTTACTCACAGGGGTACAATGAAAAACTGTTTTTT.

This clonotype was seen only once. The chain couples TRBV3-1 to TRBJ1-2; maybe TRBD1 (5 bases). The CDR3 loop spans 15 amino acids. The germline gives CDR1 LGHDT, CDR2 YNNKEL (reference sequence). The V end lost 0 bases, the J end lost 4 bases, and 12 bases lay between the germline ends. CDR3 DNA sequence: TGTGCCAGCAGCCAAGATCGTTGGAGGGGCTATGGCTACACCTTC. Its protein is CASSQDRWRGYGYTF.

The chain uses TRBV6-2 or TRBV6-3 and TRBJ2-5, with no clear D. Germline values: CDR1 MNHEY, CDR2 SVGEGT. The CDR3 covers 11 residues. Trimming pared 3 bases from V and 9 bases from J, leaving 8 bases between. CDR3 protein: CASSYSGSQYF. The DNA of the CDR3 is TGTGCCAGCAGTTATTCGGGCTCCCAGTACTTC.

This clonotype was found a few times. The chain uses TRBV7-2 and TRBJ2-5; D call uncertain. The CDR3 sequence is 16 residues long. CDR1 is SGHTA and CDR2 is FQGNSA in the germline V gene. V was clipped by 0 bases and J by 5 bases, with 16 bases between them. This chain's CDR3 is CASSLAHSRLEETQYF. As DNA, the CDR3 is TGTGCCAGCAGCTTAGCTCACAGTCGGCTAGAGGAGACCCAGTACTTC.

This clonotype was detected a few times. The V call is TRBV6-2 or TRBV6-3, the J call TRBJ2-1; perhaps TRBD1 as D (6 bases). The CDR3 has 16 amino acids. Trimming pared 6 bases from V and 1 base from J, leaving 16 bases between. Germline-derived CDR1 and CDR2 are MNHEY and SVGEGT. In DNA form, the CDR3 reads TGTGCCAGCAGCCCTCCGCACAGGGTATCCTACAATGAGCAGTTCTTC. As protein: CASSPPHRVSYNEQFF.

The gene calls are TRBV2 and TRBJ2-4; 7 bases are a match to TRBD2. The J call could be wrong; TRBJ2-7 is a better fit for the DNA end. This CDR3 is 13 amino acids long. Looked up from germline, CDR1 is SNHLY and CDR2 is FYNNEI. CDR3: CASRNSGAYEQYF. Here the CDR3 DNA reads TGTGCCAGCAGGAACAGCGGGGCCTACGAGCAGTACTTC.

The chain employs TRBV15 and TRBJ2-1, with D perhaps given as TRBD1 or TRBD2 (5 bases each). The CDR3 totals 16 residues. The V gene's germline CDR1 is LNHNV and CDR2 YYDKDF (reference sequence). V was cut by 0 bases and J by 4 bases, with 13 bases left in between. This CDR3 is CATSREGVPQYNEQFF. CDR3 DNA: TGTGCCACCAGCAGAGAGGGGGTGCCCCAGTACAATGAGCAGTTCTTC.